This entry lists 8 T cell receptor beta chains sequenced from one sample in a study of cytomegalovirus exposure and HLA in healthy donors. The PCR made use of 60 Vbeta and 13 Jbeta primers. Some clones are missing from TCRdb's copy, which holds only in-frame ones; the method was immunoSEQ multiplex PCR. The table shows 100,000 or so clones, with around 82% occurring only once. Sequencing input: PBMCs. All receptors come from a woman aged 45-60 years in good health and CMV-seropositive.

This clone has just a few counts. This sequence joins TRBV29-1 and TRBJ2-1; no definite D call. Germline V gene sequence: CDR1 SQVTM, CDR2 ANQGSEA. V was pared by 4 bases and J by 1 base, with 11 bases between. This CDR3 has 14 amino acids. The CDR3 is CSVGGPRSYNEQFF. The CDR3 coding sequence is TGCAGCGTTGGAGGCCCTAGATCCTACAATGAGCAGTTCTTC.

This chain joins TRBV7-8 and TRBJ2-5, with TRBD2 matching 8 bases. CDR1 SGHVS and CDR2 FQNEAQ come from the germline V gene. CDR3 length: 17 residues. V shed 0 bases and J 11 bases; nucleotides not matched to a gene: 17. The chain's CDR3 is CASSLAPGVAGSGEQYF. The CDR3 DNA reads TGTGCCAGCAGCTTAGCCCCGGGGGTAGCGGGATCGGGTGAGCAGTACTTC.

In its sample, this clone was seen once. This chain joins TRBV27 and TRBJ1-6; unclear D gene. Trimming pared 7 bases from V and 0 bases from J, leaving 13 bases between. CDR3 length equals 16 residues. Per the germline V gene, CDR1 is MNHEY and CDR2 is SMNVEV (reference sequence). CDR3 loop: CASTLIGSSYNSPLHF. In DNA form, the CDR3 reads TGTGCCAGCACACTAATAGGGAGCTCCTATAATTCACCCCTCCACTTT.

The chain recombines TRBV9 with TRBJ2-7; weak D call: TRBD1 (5 bases). CDR3 size: 14 residues. Germline values: CDR1 SGDLS, CDR2 YYNGEE. Trimming left V 3 bases short and J 2 bases short, with 12 bases between. The CDR3 nucleotides read TGTGCCAGCAGCGCTAGGGGCAGGCCCTACGAGCAGTACTTC. Translating gives CASSARGRPYEQYF.

This clone was seen a few times. The chain combines TRBV7-6 with TRBJ2-1; 8 bases are a match to TRBD1. The CDR3 covers 15 residues. Per germline, CDR1 SGHVS and CDR2 FNYEAQ. The J segment lost 4 bases and the V segment lost 5 bases, leaving 7 bases of the junction unmatched. The CDR3 DNA reads as TGTGCCAGCAGCAGAACAGGGGGACAATACAATGAGCAGTTCTTC. The encoded protein is CASSRTGGQYNEQFF.

The V call is TRBV29-1, the J call TRBJ1-1; D gene uncertain. Germline CDR1 and CDR2: SQVTM and ANQGSEA. The CDR3 consists of 13 residues. Trimming removed 6 bases at V and 0 bases at J, with 11 bases between. CDR3 sequence: CSVAGNLNTEAFF. The CDR3 DNA is TGCAGCGTCGCCGGGAATCTGAACACTGAAGCTTTCTTT.

CDR3 region: CASSASAGIPYNEQFF. In DNA form, the CDR3 reads TGTGCCAGTAGTGCCTCAGCGGGGATCCCCTACAATGAGCAGTTCTTC. This rearrangement joins TRBV19 to TRBJ2-1; 7 nucleotides align to TRBD2. Trimming at V came to 5 bases and at J to 2 bases, leaving 9 bases not matched to a gene. CDR3 length: 16 residues. Germline CDR1 reads LNHDA; CDR2 reads SQIVND (reference sequence).

J is TRBJ1-6 and V is TRBV30; 11 nucleotides line up with TRBD1. The V gene's germline CDR1 is GTSNPN and CDR2 SVGIG (reference sequence). The CDR3 contains 16 residues. V was clipped by 0 bases and J by 9 bases; unmatched bases: 7. The CDR3 is CAWSVPGQGVGSPLHF. CDR3 nucleotides: TGTGCCTGGAGTGTACCGGGACAGGGGGTAGGTTCACCCCTCCACTTT.